Below, 21 T cell receptor beta chains from the same sample are listed, as sequenced in a study of T cell clonotyping in hematopoietic cell transplantation. Generated by immunoSEQ multiplex PCR, the TCRdb table keeps only in-frame clones and is missing some. This sample has roughly 37,000 clones, with about 90% found just once. Sequencing input: peripheral blood mononuclear cells. The receptors were sampled from a middle-aged woman in good health. Some clones in this sample may be carry-over from other donors' samples.

The chain employs TRBV30 and TRBJ2-2; D is unclear. V gave up 0 bases and J gave up 2 bases, with 7 bases separating them. CDR3 length: 14 residues. From germline, CDR1 is GTSNPN and CDR2 SVGIG (reference sequence). The CDR3 region has the DNA TGTGCCTGGAGTGTAGAGGTCAACACCGGGGAGCTGTTTTTT. Encoded protein: CAWSVEVNTGELFF. The variable domain in full, completed from reference TRBV30 and TRBJ2-2, reads SQTIHQWPATLVQPVGSPLSLECTVEGTSNPNLYWYRQAAGRGLQLLFYSVGIGQISSEVPQNLSASRPQDRQFILSSKKLLLSDSGFYLCAWSVEVNTGELFFGEGSRLTVL.

This clone showed up just once. V is TRBV5-1 and J is TRBJ1-3, with D perhaps TRBD1 (6 bases). Looked up from germline, CDR1 is SGHRS and CDR2 is YFSETQ. Trimming removed 0 bases at V and 2 bases at J, with 9 bases between. The CDR3 covers 15 residues. The CDR3 reads CASSLDRATGNTIYF. For the CDR3, the DNA is TGCGCCAGCAGCTTGGACAGGGCTACTGGAAACACCATATATTTT.

The chain joins TRBV9 to TRBJ2-7, with D perhaps TRBD2 (6 bases). Germline V gene data show CDR1 as SGDLS and CDR2 as YYNGEE. The V end was cut by 0 bases, the J end by 1 base, with 14 bases between. The CDR3 is made up of 16 amino acids. The CDR3 loop is CASSVASGGESYEQYF. Written as DNA, the CDR3 is TGTGCCAGCAGCGTAGCTAGTGGCGGGGAGTCCTACGAGCAGTACTTC.

The chain is built from TRBV30 and TRBJ1-1, with TRBD1 matching 7 bases. The CDR3 extends over 12 amino acids. Germline CDR1 GTSNPN, CDR2 SVGIG (reference sequence). V was clipped by 5 bases and J by 3 bases; unmatched bases: 3. The CDR3 loop reads CAWDRDYTEAFF. The CDR3 coding sequence is TGTGCCTGGGACAGGGACTACACTGAAGCTTTCTTT.

The chain links TRBV7-2 to TRBJ1-4, with D uncertain. This CDR3 spans 14 amino acids. V lost 3 bases and J lost 0, with 5 bases in between. Per germline, CDR1 SGHTA and CDR2 FQGNSA. The CDR3 reads CASSFHATNEKLFF. The CDR3 coding sequence is TGTGCCAGCAGCTTTCATGCAACTAATGAAAAACTGTTTTTT. Based on the CDR3 plus reference TRBV7-2 and TRBJ1-4, the full variable domain is GAGVSQSPSNKVTEKGKDVELRCDPISGHTALYWYRQSLGQGLEFLIYFQGNSAPDKSGLPSDRFSAERTGGSVSTLTIQRTQQEDSAVYLCASSFHATNEKLFFGSGTQLSVL.

The chain joins TRBV19 to TRBJ2-5; 7 bases line up with TRBD1. CDR3 size: 14 residues. CDR1 LNHDA and CDR2 SQIVND come from the germline V gene (reference sequence). The junction had 7 bases not matched to a gene; V was cut back by 4 bases and J by 5 bases. For the CDR3, the DNA is TGTGCCAGTAGTACCCCCGGGACAGCGGAGACCCAGTACTTC. Protein product: CASSTPGTAETQYF.

This clone was detected only once. The chain has TRBV2 and TRBJ2-5; D unclear. With 2 bases removed from V and 7 bases from J, the gap between germline ends came to 14 bases. Looked up from germline, CDR1 is SNHLY and CDR2 is FYNNEI. The CDR3 covers 14 residues. The DNA for the CDR3 is TGTGCCAGCAGTGAACTCCGGACCGAGCGGACCCAGTACTTC. Translation gives CASSELRTERTQYF. Together with reference TRBV2 and TRBJ2-5, the CDR3 gives the full variable domain: EPEVTQTPSHQVTQMGQEVILRCVPISNHLYFYWYRQILGQKVEFLVSFYNNEISEKSEIFDDQFSVERPDGSNFTLKIRSTKLEDSAMYFCASSELRTERTQYFGPGTRLLVL.

The rearrangement joins TRBV7-2 to TRBJ2-2; 9 nucleotides line up with TRBD1. CDR1 and CDR2 (germline): SGHTA, FQGNSA. The V and J ends lost 0 bases and 6 bases, in that order; junction bases with no gene match: 5. The CDR3 is made up of 16 amino acids. CDR3 region: CASSLAPGTGSGELFF. Written as DNA, the CDR3 is TGTGCCAGCAGCTTAGCGCCAGGGACAGGGTCCGGGGAGCTGTTTTTT.

The chain employs TRBV28 and TRBJ2-7, with D perhaps matching TRBD1 (6 bases). V was shortened by 4 bases and J by 7 bases, with 23 bases between the two germline ends. There are 16 residues in the CDR3. CDR1 MDHEN and CDR2 SYDVKM come from the germline V gene. CDR3 region: CASSSRTTDSRIEQYF. CDR3 DNA sequence: TGTGCCAGCAGTTCCCGAACAACGGACAGCCGAATTGAGCAGTACTTC.

V is TRBV19 and J is TRBJ2-1, with TRBD2 matching over 11 bases. V lost 4 bases, J lost 10 bases, and 15 bases stayed unmatched. Germline V gene data show CDR1 as LNHDA and CDR2 as SQIVND (reference sequence). This CDR3 region has 17 residues. The CDR3: CASSTLLAGGPGGEQFF. The CDR3 DNA sequence: TGTGCCAGTAGTACTCTGCTAGCGGGAGGTCCGGGTGGGGAGCAGTTCTTC.

This sequence joins TRBV28 and TRBJ1-5, with D perhaps TRBD1 (6 bases). V was trimmed by 11 bases and J by 6 bases, leaving 14 bases between them. There are 12 residues in the CDR3. CDR1 MDHEN and CDR2 SYDVKM come from the germline V gene. This CDR3 is CAGNQGIQPQHF. The CDR3 coding sequence is TGTGCCGGCAATCAGGGGATTCAGCCCCAGCATTTT.

V gene TRBV30 combines with J gene TRBJ2-3; D call uncertain. The CDR3 loop spans 14 amino acids. V lost 5 bases and J lost 0, with 12 bases in between. Germline CDR1 reads GTSNPN; CDR2 reads SVGIG (reference sequence). The CDR3 here is CAWREGPSTDTQYF. The CDR3, as DNA: TGTGCCTGGCGAGAAGGGCCGAGCACAGATACGCAGTATTTT. The full variable domain, rest sourced from reference TRBV30 and TRBJ2-3, is SQTIHQWPATLVQPVGSPLSLECTVEGTSNPNLYWYRQAAGRGLQLLFYSVGIGQISSEVPQNLSASRPQDRQFILSSKKLLLSDSGFYLCAWREGPSTDTQYFGPGTRLTVL.

The V call is TRBV29-1, the J call TRBJ2-7; 8 bases are a match to TRBD1. Germline CDR1 is SQVTM and CDR2 is ANQGSEA. This CDR3 is 14 amino acids long. Trimming took 4 bases from V and 2 from J; bases not matched to a gene: 7. The CDR3 here is CSVGRGQAAYEQYF. The CDR3 nucleotides read TGCAGCGTTGGAAGGGGACAGGCAGCCTACGAGCAGTACTTC.

V is TRBV5-6 and J is TRBJ1-1, with D uncertain. The CDR3 runs 15 residues. V dropped 4 bases and J dropped 11 bases, with 24 bases sitting between them. CDR1 is SGHDT, CDR2 YYEEEE, per germline. CDR3 sequence: CASSPFLGWEAWAFF. CDR3 bases: TGTGCCAGCAGCCCTTTCTTGGGGTGGGAGGCGTGGGCTTTCTTT.

About this clone: One end of the junction fails to match germline, which may point to a read error. The chain is built from TRBV7-7 and TRBJ2-7, with D perhaps matching TRBD1 (5 bases). This CDR3 comprises 15 residues. Germline CDR1 reads SSHAT; CDR2 reads FNYEAQ (reference sequence). DNA of the CDR3: TGTGCTAGCAGCCTGGGGTTGGGGCGCTCCTACGAGCAGTACTTC. This encodes CASSLGLGRSYEQYF.

V usage is TRBV5-6 and J usage is TRBJ1-2; TRBD1 is a possible D gene (5 bases). The CDR3 is 13 residues long. Per the germline V gene, CDR1 is SGHDT and CDR2 is YYEEEE. Trimming took 5 bases from V and 4 from J, leaving 12 bases between them. The CDR3 is CASRQPGRYGYTF. In DNA, the CDR3 is TGTGCCAGCAGGCAACCGGGACGCTATGGCTACACCTTC.

This clone has just one count. The chain has TRBV5-1 and TRBJ2-5; TRBD2 matches at 12 bases. CDR1 is SGHRS, CDR2 YFSETQ, per germline. CDR3 size: 14 residues. After removal of 4 bases from V and 5 bases from J, the junction contained 3 bases not matched to a gene. CDR3 residues: CASSQLAGGETQYF. The CDR3 nucleotides are TGCGCCAGCAGCCAACTAGCGGGAGGCGAGACCCAGTACTTC.

The rearrangement links TRBV7-2 to TRBJ1-3; D is unresolved. The CDR3 is made up of 16 amino acids. The V gene lost 1 base and the J gene lost 0 bases, with 10 bases spanning the gap. Germline CDR1 and CDR2: SGHTA and FQGNSA. This CDR3 is CASSLDAGNSGNTIYF. The CDR3 DNA sequence: TGTGCCAGCAGCTTAGACGCGGGCAACTCTGGAAACACCATATATTTT. Variable domain in full (rest from reference TRBV7-2 and TRBJ1-3): GAGVSQSPSNKVTEKGKDVELRCDPISGHTALYWYRQSLGQGLEFLIYFQGNSAPDKSGLPSDRFSAERTGGSVSTLTIQRTQQEDSAVYLCASSLDAGNSGNTIYFGEGSWLTVV.

The rearrangement links TRBV7-2 to TRBJ2-7; TRBD1 agrees at 8 bases. With 4 bases clipped from V and 0 bases from J, the junction kept 5 bases outside the gene matches. CDR3 length: 15 amino acids. Germline assignment: CDR1 SGHTA and CDR2 FQGNSA. The CDR3 loop is CASSSRTGPSYEQYF. CDR3 in DNA: TGTGCCAGCAGCTCCAGGACAGGGCCCTCCTACGAGCAGTACTTC. Full variable domain (missing parts from reference TRBV7-2 and TRBJ2-7): GAGVSQSPSNKVTEKGKDVELRCDPISGHTALYWYRQSLGQGLEFLIYFQGNSAPDKSGLPSDRFSAERTGGSVSTLTIQRTQQEDSAVYLCASSSRTGPSYEQYFGPGTRLTVT.

In its sample, this clone was seen a few times. The V gene is TRBV30, the J gene TRBJ1-3, with D unclear. Trimming removed 3 bases at V and 1 base at J, with 10 bases between. From germline, CDR1 is GTSNPN and CDR2 SVGIG (reference sequence). The CDR3 runs 14 residues. CDR3: CAWRGMRSGNTIYF. The CDR3 DNA reads TGTGCCTGGAGGGGAATGAGGTCTGGAAACACCATATATTTT.

The CDR3 nucleotides read TGTGCCAGCAGAGGGGCCAGACAGGGTGACTATGGCTACACCTTC. Amino acids: CASRGARQGDYGYTF. The V and J genes are TRBV28 and TRBJ1-2, with 7 bases matching TRBD1. CDR3 size: 15 residues. V shed 6 bases, J shed 3 bases, and the junction held 10 bases outside the gene matches. From germline, CDR1 is MDHEN and CDR2 SYDVKM.